This T cell receptor beta chain comes out of a study of identical twins. Template switching added a universal primer binding site, and final cDNA carried unique molecular identifiers. TCRdb processed the 5' RACE reads anew with MiXCR; each CDR3 protein has one entry. Of 1.5 million or so distinct CDR3 sequences in the sample, less than 40% were seen once. This CDR3 is 15 amino acids long. CDR1 and CDR2 (germline): MGHRA, YSYEKL. Sequences were obtained from cord blood. This TCR was recovered from a newborn girl in good health. J is TRBJ2-1 and V is TRBV4-1; 10 nucleotides agree with TRBD2. The J call is in doubt because the DNA end fits TRBJ2-7 better. CDR3 nucleotides: TGCGCCAGCAGCCAACTAGCGGGAGAAGTTGGAGAGCAGTACTTC. This gives the protein CASSQLAGEVGEQYF.